Shown below are 10 T cell receptor beta chains from a single sample sequenced in a study of CD8 T cells in ankylosing spondylitis. TCRdb re-called the 5' RACE reads through MiXCR, storing one row per CDR3 protein. The table records under 200,000 distinct CDR3 sequences, roughly 10% of them present only once. Material for sequencing was blood, either unsorted or a sorted T cell fraction (not recorded which). Receptors were obtained from a female donor with ankylosing spondylitis or in good health (not recorded which).

This clonotype has ten or more counts. The chain couples TRBV12-3 or TRBV12-4 to TRBJ1-1; possible D gene TRBD1, 5 bases. Trimming cost V 7 bases and J 0 bases, with 24 bases left between them. This CDR3 spans 18 amino acids. CDR3 region: CASTGLGSSPTLNTEAFF. The CDR3 region has the DNA TGTGCCAGCACGGGACTCGGTTCCAGTCCCACGTTGAACACTGAAGCTTTCTTT.

In this sample, this clonotype turned up many times. The chain employs TRBV5-1 and TRBJ2-1, with TRBD2 matching 12 bases. Germline V gene sequence: CDR1 SGHRS, CDR2 YFSETQ. Germline trimming cut 0 bases from V and 5 bases from J; bases unmatched to any gene: 12. This CDR3 has 19 residues. The CDR3 DNA follows: TGCGCCAGCAGCTTGGAAAGGCTAGCGGGAGGGCCTTGGAACAATGAGCAGTTCTTC. This codes for CASSLERLAGGPWNNEQFF.

This clonotype was observed at least ten times. The chain uses TRBV10-3 and TRBJ2-7; 7 nucleotides match TRBD1. Germline CDR1 and CDR2: ENHRY and SYGVKD. The V gene end was trimmed by 10 bases and the J gene end by 6 bases; junction bases not matched to a gene: 6. CDR3 length equals 11 residues. The CDR3 here is CATTGDGEQYF. The CDR3 DNA sequence: TGTGCCACAACAGGGGATGGCGAGCAGTACTTC.

The J gene is TRBJ2-1, the V gene TRBV9, with 7 bases identical to TRBD2. From germline, CDR1 is SGDLS and CDR2 YYNGEE. The V segment lost 4 bases and the J segment 6 bases; nucleotides outside the gene matches: 7. The CDR3 is 14 residues long. CDR3 region: CASSFQTGGNEQFF. The CDR3 coding sequence is TGTGCCAGCAGCTTCCAAACGGGGGGCAATGAGCAGTTCTTC.

This chain joins TRBV18 and TRBJ1-5, with 8 bases identical to TRBD1. V lost 6 bases to trimming and J lost 2 bases; unmatched junction nucleotides: 3. From germline, CDR1 is KGHSH and CDR2 LQKENI. The CDR3 extends over 14 amino acids. The CDR3 bases are TGTGCCAGCTCGATGGACAGGGGCAATCAGCCCCAGCATTTT. Its protein is CASSMDRGNQPQHF.

The CDR3 loop is CASTTGGSSGELFF. The CDR3 bases are TGTGCCAGCACTACAGGGGGATCGTCCGGGGAGCTGTTTTTT. The chain has TRBV12-3 or TRBV12-4 and TRBJ2-2; TRBD1 matches at 8 bases. The CDR3 loop spans 14 amino acids. Trimming at V came to 7 bases and at J to 6 bases, leaving 7 bases not matched to a gene.

This sequence joins TRBV7-2 and TRBJ2-3; D call uncertain. The CDR3 has 15 amino acids. Trimming removed 1 base from V and 0 bases from J, with 8 bases in between. The germline V gene has CDR1 SGHTA and CDR2 FQGNSA. The CDR3 nucleotides are TGTGCCAGCAGCTTAGGAGCGACTAGCACAGATACGCAGTATTTT. Protein sequence: CASSLGATSTDTQYF.

This clonotype was counted many times. The chain links TRBV27 to TRBJ2-3; 7 bases are a match to TRBD2. The germline CDR1 and CDR2 sequences are MNHEY and SMNVEV (reference sequence). This CDR3 has 16 residues. Trimming removed 3 bases from V and 0 bases from J; junction bases left unmatched: 6. The CDR3 loop reads CASSFVTGGSTDTQYF. CDR3 nucleotide sequence: TGTGCCAGCAGTTTCGTCACGGGGGGAAGCACAGATACGCAGTATTTT.

This clonotype was seen only a few times. The rearrangement links TRBV3-1 to TRBJ1-5; D is unresolved. The length of the CDR3 is 14 residues. The V gene lost 1 base and the J gene lost 1 base, with 5 bases spanning the gap. Germline assignment: CDR1 LGHDT and CDR2 YNNKEL (reference sequence). CDR3 DNA: TGTGCCAGCAGCCAAGTATTGAGCAATCAGCCCCAGCATTTT. It codes for CASSQVLSNQPQHF.

In this sample, this clonotype turned up a few times. This sequence joins TRBV5-6 and TRBJ2-7, with TRBD1 identical over 8 bases. Germline V gene data show CDR1 as SGHDT and CDR2 as YYEEEE. The J segment lost 4 bases and the V segment lost 4 bases, leaving 7 bases of the junction unmatched. The CDR3 is made up of 14 amino acids. The CDR3 is CASSPGTGIYEQYF. CDR3 nucleotide sequence: TGTGCCAGCAGCCCCGGGACAGGTATTTACGAGCAGTACTTC. The full variable domain, rest sourced from reference TRBV5-6 and TRBJ2-7, is DAGVTQSPTHLIKTRGQQVTLRCSPKSGHDTVSWYQQALGQGPQFIFQYYEEEERQRGNFPDRFSGHQFPNYSSELNVNALLLGDSALYLCASSPGTGIYEQYFGPGTRLTVT.